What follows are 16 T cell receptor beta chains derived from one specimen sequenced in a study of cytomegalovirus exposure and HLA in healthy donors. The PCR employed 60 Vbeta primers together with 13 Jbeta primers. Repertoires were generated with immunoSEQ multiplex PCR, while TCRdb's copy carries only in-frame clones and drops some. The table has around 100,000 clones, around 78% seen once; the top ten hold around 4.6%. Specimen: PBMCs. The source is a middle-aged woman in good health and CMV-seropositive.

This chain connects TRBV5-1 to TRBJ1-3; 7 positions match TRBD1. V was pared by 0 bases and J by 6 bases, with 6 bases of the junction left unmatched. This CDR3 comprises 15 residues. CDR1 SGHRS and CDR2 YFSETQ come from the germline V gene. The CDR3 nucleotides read TGCGCCAGCAGCTTGGAGGGGGCCCAACAAAACACCATATATTTT. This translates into CASSLEGAQQNTIYF.

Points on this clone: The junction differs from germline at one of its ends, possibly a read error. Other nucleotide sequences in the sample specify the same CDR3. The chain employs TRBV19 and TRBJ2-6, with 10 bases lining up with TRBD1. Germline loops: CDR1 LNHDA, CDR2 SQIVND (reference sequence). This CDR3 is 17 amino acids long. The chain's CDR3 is CASTSGTGVRGANVLTF. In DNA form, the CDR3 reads TGTGCCAGTACCTCCGGGACAGGGGTTCGTGGGGCCAACGTCTTGACTTTC.

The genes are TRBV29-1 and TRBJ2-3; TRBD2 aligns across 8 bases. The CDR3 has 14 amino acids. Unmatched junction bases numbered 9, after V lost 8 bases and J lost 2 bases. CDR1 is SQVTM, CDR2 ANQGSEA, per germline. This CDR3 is CSLRLALNTDTQYF. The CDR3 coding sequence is TGCAGCCTAAGACTAGCGCTTAACACAGATACGCAGTATTTT.

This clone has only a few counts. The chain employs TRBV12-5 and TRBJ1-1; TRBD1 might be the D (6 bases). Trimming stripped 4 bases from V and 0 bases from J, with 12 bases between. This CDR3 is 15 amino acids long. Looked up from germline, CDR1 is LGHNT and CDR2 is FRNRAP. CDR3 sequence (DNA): TGTGCTAGTGGTTCTTGGACAGACTTGAACACTGAAGCTTTCTTT. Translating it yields CASGSWTDLNTEAFF.

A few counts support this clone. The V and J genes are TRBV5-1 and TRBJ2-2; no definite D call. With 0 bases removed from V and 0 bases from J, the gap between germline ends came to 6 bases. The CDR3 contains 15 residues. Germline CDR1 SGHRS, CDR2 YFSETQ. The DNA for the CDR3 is TGCGCCAGCAGCTTGGGAGCCGCGAACACCGGGGAGCTGTTTTTT. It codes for CASSLGAANTGELFF.

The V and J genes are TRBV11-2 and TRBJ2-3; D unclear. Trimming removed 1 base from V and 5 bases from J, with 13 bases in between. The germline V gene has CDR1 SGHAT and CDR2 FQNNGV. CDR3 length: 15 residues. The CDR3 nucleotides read TGTGCCAGCAGCTTAGCTGGGCGTTCTGTAGATACGCAGTATTTT. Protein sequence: CASSLAGRSVDTQYF.

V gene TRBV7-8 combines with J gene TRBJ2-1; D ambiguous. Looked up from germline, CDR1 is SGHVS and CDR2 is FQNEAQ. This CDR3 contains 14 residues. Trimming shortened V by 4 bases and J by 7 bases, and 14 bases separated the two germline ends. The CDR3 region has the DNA TGTGCCAGCAGCTCCTCTACCCATGTAAATGAGCAGTTCTTC. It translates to CASSSSTHVNEQFF.

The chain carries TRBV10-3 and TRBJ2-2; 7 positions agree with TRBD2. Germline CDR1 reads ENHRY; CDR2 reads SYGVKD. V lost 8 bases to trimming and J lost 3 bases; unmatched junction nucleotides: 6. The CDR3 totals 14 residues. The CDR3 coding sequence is TGTGCCATCTCGCGGGAGAGGGACACCGGGGAGCTGTTTTTT. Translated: CAISRERDTGELFF.

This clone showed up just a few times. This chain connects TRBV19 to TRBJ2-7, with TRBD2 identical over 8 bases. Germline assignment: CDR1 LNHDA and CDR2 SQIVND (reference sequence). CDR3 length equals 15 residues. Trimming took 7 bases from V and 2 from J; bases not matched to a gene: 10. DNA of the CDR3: TGTGCCAGTAAAGAGGCGGGAGGCCCCGCCTACGAGCAGTACTTC. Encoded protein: CASKEAGGPAYEQYF.

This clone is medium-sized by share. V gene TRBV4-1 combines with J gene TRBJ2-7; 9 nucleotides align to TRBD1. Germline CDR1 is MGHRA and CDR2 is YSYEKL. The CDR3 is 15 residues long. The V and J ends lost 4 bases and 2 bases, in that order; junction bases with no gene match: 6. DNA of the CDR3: TGCGCCAGCAGCCTATCCGGGACAGGGACCTACGAGCAGTACTTC. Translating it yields CASSLSGTGTYEQYF.

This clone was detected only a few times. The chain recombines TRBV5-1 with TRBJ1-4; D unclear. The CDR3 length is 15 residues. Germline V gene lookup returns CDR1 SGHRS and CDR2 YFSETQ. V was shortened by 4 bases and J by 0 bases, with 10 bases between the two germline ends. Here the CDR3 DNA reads TGCGCCAGCAGCCCACGACACTCAACTAATGAAAAACTGTTTTTT. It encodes CASSPRHSTNEKLFF. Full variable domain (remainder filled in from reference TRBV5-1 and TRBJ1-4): KAGVTQTPRYLIKTRGQQVTLSCSPISGHRSVSWYQQTPGQGLQFLFEYFSETQRNKGNFPGRFSGRQFSNSRSEMNVSTLELGDSALYLCASSPRHSTNEKLFFGSGTQLSVL.

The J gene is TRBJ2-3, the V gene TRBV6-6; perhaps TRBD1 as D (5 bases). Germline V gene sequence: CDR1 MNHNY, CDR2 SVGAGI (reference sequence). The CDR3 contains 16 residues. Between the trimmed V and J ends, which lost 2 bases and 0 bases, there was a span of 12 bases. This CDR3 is CASSYDPGSSTDTQYF. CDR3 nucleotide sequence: TGTGCCAGCAGTTACGATCCAGGGTCTAGCACAGATACGCAGTATTTT.

Here the CDR3 DNA reads TGTGCCAGCAGCAACCCGGGGGAGACCCAGTACTTC. This translates into CASSNPGETQYF. The chain couples TRBV7-6 to TRBJ2-5, with a weak D call TRBD2 (5 bases). Germline CDR1 reads SGHVS; CDR2 reads FNYEAQ. Trimming pared 5 bases from V and 5 bases from J, leaving 9 bases between. The CDR3 covers 12 residues.

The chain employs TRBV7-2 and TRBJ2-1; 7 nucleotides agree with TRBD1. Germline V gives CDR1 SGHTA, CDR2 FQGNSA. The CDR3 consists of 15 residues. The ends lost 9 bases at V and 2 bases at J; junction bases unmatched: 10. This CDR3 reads CASWRTGGAYNEQFF. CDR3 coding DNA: TGTGCCAGTTGGCGGACAGGAGGCGCCTACAATGAGCAGTTCTTC.

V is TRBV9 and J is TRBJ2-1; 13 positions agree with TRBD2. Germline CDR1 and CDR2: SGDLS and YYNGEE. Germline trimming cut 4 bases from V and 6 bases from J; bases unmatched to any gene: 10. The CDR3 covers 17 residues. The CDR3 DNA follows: TGTGCCAGCAGCAAGGCCCTACTAGCGGGAGGGCCCAATGAGCAGTTCTTC. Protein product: CASSKALLAGGPNEQFF.

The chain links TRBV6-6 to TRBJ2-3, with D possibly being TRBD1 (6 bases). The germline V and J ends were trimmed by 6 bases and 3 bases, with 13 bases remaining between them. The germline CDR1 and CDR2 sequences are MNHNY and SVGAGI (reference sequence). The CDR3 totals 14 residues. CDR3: CASSPGHWTDTQYF. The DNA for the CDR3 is TGTGCCAGCAGCCCGGGACATTGGACAGATACGCAGTATTTT.